The 29 T cell receptor beta chains presented below share a single source sample, sequenced in a study of blood T cell repertoires in COVID-19. The assay was immunoSEQ multiplex PCR, and TCRdb's table has in-frame clones only and misses some. Of around 320,000 clones in the sample, around nine tenths were seen once. The specimen was peripheral blood. Receptors were obtained from a woman in her twenties or thirties with COVID-19, enrolled during active disease.

The rearrangement joins TRBV27 to TRBJ2-1, with 7 bases fitting TRBD1. This CDR3 contains 16 residues. Germline V gene data show CDR1 as MNHEY and CDR2 as SMNVEV (reference sequence). V trimming: 1 base; J trimming: 6 bases; junction bases outside the gene matches: 9. The CDR3 protein is CASSLYTGVGTNEQFF. CDR3 DNA sequence: TGTGCCAGCAGTTTATATACAGGGGTTGGGACCAATGAGCAGTTCTTC.

The rearrangement uses TRBV19 and TRBJ1-5, with 7 nucleotides matching TRBD1. This CDR3 has 15 amino acids. J was trimmed by 7 bases and V by 2 bases; bases with no gene match: 8. The germline gives CDR1 LNHDA, CDR2 SQIVND (reference sequence). The CDR3 DNA follows: TGTGCCAGTAGTATAACGACAGGGCCCCGGCAGCCCCAGCATTTT. It specifies CASSITTGPRQPQHF.

The rearrangement joins TRBV27 to TRBJ1-1; D perhaps matches TRBD1 (5 bases). Trimming removed 3 bases from V and 12 bases from J, with 14 bases in between. The CDR3 covers 12 residues. Looked up from germline, CDR1 is MNHEY and CDR2 is SMNVEV (reference sequence). In nucleotides, the CDR3 is TGTGCCAGCAGTTTTCCCCTGGGGCGAACTTTCTTT. Its translation: CASSFPLGRTFF.

The V call is TRBV7-8, the J call TRBJ2-3, with TRBD2 matching over 14 bases. The V gene's germline CDR1 is SGHVS and CDR2 FQNEAQ. The CDR3 runs 18 residues. V gave up 1 base and J gave up 5 bases; unmatched junction bases: 8. For the CDR3, the DNA is TGTGCCAGCAGCTTAGTTCGACTAGCGGGGGGGCCAAAAGATACGCAGTATTTT. Its translation: CASSLVRLAGGPKDTQYF.

This chain uses TRBV5-4 with TRBJ1-6; D might be TRBD1 (6 bases). Germline lookup yields CDR1 SGHNT and CDR2 YYREEE (reference sequence). V was clipped by 0 bases and J by 8 bases, with 12 bases between them. CDR3 length: 15 amino acids. CDR3 coding DNA: TGTGCCAGCAGCTTGGGGCAGGGGCGGTATTCACCCCTCCACTTT. Encoded protein: CASSLGQGRYSPLHF.

This chain connects TRBV5-4 to TRBJ2-5, with TRBD2 matching 7 bases. Per germline, CDR1 SGHNT and CDR2 YYREEE (reference sequence). V trimming: 3 bases; J trimming: 0 bases; junction bases outside the gene matches: 5. CDR3 size: 15 residues. The CDR3 region has the DNA TGTGCCAGCAGCTCGGGAGGAGAAAACCAAGAGACCCAGTACTTC. Its translation is CASSSGGENQETQYF.

The rearrangement uses TRBV4-1 and TRBJ1-2; 7 bases are a match to TRBD1. Germline CDR1 and CDR2: MGHRA and YSYEKL. V trimming: 0 bases; J trimming: 5 bases; junction bases outside the gene matches: 9. The CDR3 is made up of 16 amino acids. The CDR3 DNA follows: TGCGCCAGCAGCCAAGATCTTAGAGCAGGGGGTTATGGCTACACCTTC. Protein: CASSQDLRAGGYGYTF.

In its sample, this clone was seen once. The V gene is TRBV7-8, the J gene TRBJ2-2, with no clear D. Germline V gene data show CDR1 as SGHVS and CDR2 as FQNEAQ. The CDR3 totals 16 residues. The V and J ends lost 1 base and 0 bases respectively, with 9 bases between them. The chain's CDR3 is CASSLERASNTGELFF. The CDR3 DNA reads TGTGCCAGCAGCTTAGAGAGAGCATCGAACACCGGGGAGCTGTTTTTT.

The chain is built from TRBV9 and TRBJ1-1; possible D gene TRBD1, 5 bases. In germline, CDR1 is SGDLS, CDR2 YYNGEE. The CDR3 is 13 residues long. V was cut by 4 bases and J by 1 base, with 8 bases left in between. The CDR3 region is CASSLTGNTEAFF. In DNA, the CDR3 is TGTGCCAGCAGCCTCACAGGGAACACTGAAGCTTTCTTT.

V is TRBV30 and J is TRBJ2-5; D remains unclear. This CDR3 is 10 amino acids long. Trimming removed 3 bases from V and 5 bases from J, with 4 bases in between. CDR1 GTSNPN and CDR2 SVGIG come from the germline V gene (reference sequence). The CDR3 sequence: CAWSRETQYF. Here the CDR3 DNA reads TGTGCCTGGAGCCGGGAGACCCAGTACTTC.

The rearrangement joins TRBV7-9 to TRBJ1-6; D remains unclear. Germline V CDR1 and CDR2: SEHNR, FQNEAQ (reference sequence). The CDR3 runs 14 residues. Trimming shortened V by 6 bases and J by 5 bases, and 11 bases separated the two germline ends. This CDR3 reads CASSAGWDNSPLHF. The CDR3 DNA sequence: TGTGCCAGCAGTGCGGGCTGGGATAATTCACCCCTCCACTTT. The full variable domain, with the rest looked up from reference TRBV7-9 and TRBJ1-6, is DTGVSQNPRHKITKRGQNVTFRCDPISEHNRLYWYRQTLGQGPEFLTYFQNEAQLEKSRLLSDRFSAERPKGSFSTLEIQRTEQGDSAMYLCASSAGWDNSPLHFGNGTRLTVT.

The chain is built from TRBV5-5 and TRBJ2-1; maybe TRBD1 (6 bases). Between the trimmed V and J ends, which lost 6 bases and 0 bases, there was a span of 10 bases. Germline assignment: CDR1 SGHKS and CDR2 YYEKEE (reference sequence). The CDR3 sequence is 14 residues long. CDR3 nucleotide sequence: TGTGCCAGCAACCGGGACACCTCCTACAATGAGCAGTTCTTC. The encoded protein is CASNRDTSYNEQFF.

CDR3: CASSLGQGSRMVQPQHF. CDR3 DNA sequence: TGTGCCAGCAGCCTGGGACAGGGGAGCCGTATGGTACAGCCCCAGCATTTT. The chain uses TRBV7-4 and TRBJ1-5, with 10 bases that match TRBD1. J lost 7 bases, V lost 5 bases, and 14 bases had no gene match. The germline CDR1 and CDR2 sequences are SGHVT and SQSDAQ. The CDR3 loop spans 17 amino acids. The whole variable domain, filled in from reference TRBV7-4 and TRBJ1-5, reads GAGVSQSPRYKVAKRGRDVALRCDSISGHVTLYWYRQTLGQGSEVLTYSQSDAQRDKSGRPSGRFSAERPERSVSTLKIQRTEQGDSAVYLCASSLGQGSRMVQPQHFGDGTRLSIL.

This chain joins TRBV23-1 and TRBJ1-1; maybe TRBD1 (6 bases). TRBV23-1 qualifies as an ORF whose function is uncertain. This CDR3 is 16 amino acids long. V was cut by 3 bases and J by 5 bases, with 19 bases left in between. The CDR3 region is CASSHYLQGRRTEAFF. CDR3 nucleotides: TGCGCCAGCAGTCATTACCTACAGGGTAGGCGGACTGAAGCTTTCTTT.

In its sample, this clone was seen once. The J gene is TRBJ1-6, the V gene TRBV30, with D unclear. CDR3 length: 12 residues. The V gene lost 7 bases and the J gene lost 6 bases, with 10 bases spanning the gap. In germline, CDR1 is GTSNPN, CDR2 SVGIG (reference sequence). The CDR3 DNA is TGTGCCTCCGCGGCAGTTAATTCACCCCTCCACTTT. Protein product: CASAAVNSPLHF.

The rearrangement joins TRBV28 to TRBJ1-2, with D perhaps TRBD1 (6 bases). V gave up 4 bases and J gave up 8 bases, with 14 bases separating them. The CDR3 loop spans 13 amino acids. Germline V gene data show CDR1 as MDHEN and CDR2 as SYDVKM. The CDR3 here is CASSSTGKFGYTF. The CDR3 DNA sequence: TGTGCCAGCAGTTCAACAGGGAAATTCGGCTACACCTTC.

The rearrangement joins TRBV2 to TRBJ1-4; D not certain. With 7 bases removed from V and 8 bases from J, the gap between germline ends came to 11 bases. This CDR3 is 12 amino acids long. Per the germline V gene, CDR1 is SNHLY and CDR2 is FYNNEI. CDR3 in amino acids: CASIQANEKLFF. The CDR3 DNA reads TGTGCCAGCATCCAGGCAAACGAAAAACTGTTTTTT.

The rearrangement joins TRBV7-9 to TRBJ2-7; possible D gene TRBD2, 5 bases. CDR3 size: 14 residues. Germline loops: CDR1 SEHNR, CDR2 FQNEAQ (reference sequence). Trimming removed 0 bases from V and 7 bases from J, with 13 bases in between. This CDR3 is CASSLAAGSGEQYF. The CDR3 DNA is TGTGCCAGCAGCTTAGCGGCAGGATCGGGGGAGCAGTACTTC.

This CDR3 is CASSNGGVPPYEQYF. The CDR3 DNA reads TGTGCCAGCAGTAATGGTGGAGTACCTCCCTACGAGCAGTACTTC. The chain couples TRBV6-5 to TRBJ2-7; D gene uncertain. Germline V CDR1 and CDR2: MNHEY, SVGAGI. Between the trimmed V and J ends, which lost 5 bases and 2 bases, there was a span of 16 bases. There are 15 residues in the CDR3.

The chain links TRBV6-2 or TRBV6-3 to TRBJ1-1; perhaps TRBD1 as D (5 bases). The CDR3 loop spans 15 amino acids. V was trimmed by 4 bases and J by 2 bases, leaving 14 bases between them. Germline V gene sequence: CDR1 MNHEY, CDR2 SVGEGT. The CDR3 region has the DNA TGTGCCAGCAGTTTCGGGACTTTCCGCAACACTGAAGCTTTCTTT. Its protein is CASSFGTFRNTEAFF.

V usage is TRBV28 and J usage is TRBJ2-1; no definite D call. CDR1 is MDHEN, CDR2 SYDVKM, per germline. The CDR3 is made up of 11 amino acids. V dropped 8 bases and J dropped 8 bases, with 10 bases sitting between them. The CDR3 sequence is CASLYGYEQFF. CDR3 bases: TGTGCCAGCTTGTACGGGTATGAGCAGTTCTTC.

This clone is a singleton in its sample. The genes are TRBV30 and TRBJ1-4, with 9 bases matching TRBD1. The ends lost 0 bases at V and 6 bases at J; junction bases unmatched: 5. The CDR3 contains 15 residues. Germline CDR1 and CDR2: GTSNPN and SVGIG (reference sequence). Here the CDR3 reads CAWSVLDRGYEKLFF. As DNA, the CDR3 is TGTGCCTGGAGTGTATTGGACAGGGGTTATGAAAAACTGTTTTTT.

V usage is TRBV19 and J usage is TRBJ1-2; D is undetermined. The CDR3 sequence is 13 residues long. From germline, CDR1 is LNHDA and CDR2 SQIVND (reference sequence). V was pared by 10 bases and J by 4 bases, with 16 bases between. The CDR3 is CATEGVPGYGYTF. In DNA, the CDR3 is TGTGCCACCGAGGGCGTACCGGGCTATGGCTACACCTTC. Looking up the rest from reference TRBV19 and TRBJ1-2 gives the full variable domain: DGGITQSPKYLFRKEGQNVTLSCEQNLNHDAMYWYRQDPGQGLRLIYYSQIVNDFQKGDIAEGYSVSREKKESFPLTVTSAQKNPTAFYLCATEGVPGYGYTFGSGTRLTVV.

This chain joins TRBV30 and TRBJ2-3; 8 bases match TRBD2. The CDR3 length is 15 residues. CDR1 and CDR2 (germline): GTSNPN, SVGIG (reference sequence). J gave up 3 bases and V 5 bases, and 10 bases lay outside the gene matches. The DNA for the CDR3 is TGTGCCTGGGCCGGCGCCGGGGGGGGGACAGATACGCAGTATTTT. Translated, it gives CAWAGAGGGTDTQYF.

The V gene is TRBV27, the J gene TRBJ1-6; D not certain. The CDR3 is 12 amino acids. The V and J ends lost 3 bases and 9 bases respectively, with 6 bases between them. CDR1 is MNHEY and CDR2 is SMNVEV in the germline V gene (reference sequence). CDR3 sequence reads: CASSLVGSPLHF. The CDR3 DNA reads TGTGCCAGCAGTTTGGTCGGTTCACCCCTCCACTTT.

The chain is built from TRBV5-1 and TRBJ2-2, with TRBD2 identical over 7 bases. The CDR3 consists of 14 residues. CDR1 is SGHRS, CDR2 YFSETQ, per germline. With V trimmed by 3 bases and J by 5 bases, 4 bases remained unmatched. CDR3 nucleotide sequence: TGCGCCAGCAGCTGGGAGGGACCGACCGGGGAGCTGTTTTTT. It translates to CASSWEGPTGELFF.

The rearrangement joins TRBV29-1 to TRBJ2-1; maybe TRBD1 (6 bases). The CDR3 runs to 14 residues. The V gene lost 2 bases and the J gene lost 3 bases, with 11 bases spanning the gap. The germline V gene encodes CDR1 SQVTM and CDR2 ANQGSEA. CDR3 DNA sequence: TGCAGCGTTGAACAGGGGTTCGACTACAATGAGCAGTTCTTC. It translates to CSVEQGFDYNEQFF.

The sample holds a few counts of this clone. The chain uses TRBV7-9 and TRBJ2-1; 9 bases align to TRBD1. The CDR3 contains 14 residues. Unmatched junction bases numbered 7, after V lost 6 bases and J lost 7 bases. CDR1 SEHNR and CDR2 FQNEAQ come from the germline V gene (reference sequence). The CDR3 coding sequence is TGTGCCAGCAGGACCGGGACAGGGAAGAATGAGCAGTTCTTC. This codes for CASRTGTGKNEQFF.

The CDR3 is CASRSPPRSTEAFF. CDR3 bases: TGTGCCAGTAGGTCCCCCCCGAGGAGCACTGAAGCTTTCTTT. The V and J genes are TRBV19 and TRBJ1-1; no clear D gene. There are 14 residues in the CDR3. The V end lost 6 bases, the J end lost 4 bases, and 15 bases lay between the germline ends. Germline lookup yields CDR1 LNHDA and CDR2 SQIVND (reference sequence).